Below, 7 T cell receptor beta chains from the same sample are listed, as sequenced in a study of cytomegalovirus exposure and HLA in healthy donors. The protocol was immunoSEQ multiplex PCR, while the TCRdb copy is restricted to in-frame clones and leaves out a portion. The data hold around 71,000 clones, with approximately 96% observed a single time. Specimen: PBMCs. These receptors were taken from a man younger than 35 in good health and CMV-seropositive.

The chain is built from TRBV12-5 and TRBJ2-1; TRBD1 is a possible D gene (6 bases). CDR3 size: 18 residues. Trimming took 0 bases from V and 0 from J, leaving 15 bases between them. Germline values: CDR1 LGHNT, CDR2 FRNRAP. The CDR3, as DNA: TGTGCTAGTGGTTTGGTATTGACAGGAAAGAGCTCCTACAATGAGCAGTTCTTC. Amino acids: CASGLVLTGKSSYNEQFF.

This chain uses TRBV6-1 with TRBJ2-7, with 9 bases fitting TRBD2. CDR1 MNHNS and CDR2 SASEGT come from the germline V gene. The CDR3 totals 14 residues. The DNA of the CDR3 is TGTGCGTGTCAGCGGGAGGCTAATCACTACGAGCAGTACTTC. The encoded protein is CACQREANHYEQYF.

This clone is classed as medium-sized. The CDR3 DNA is TGTGCCAGCAGTTTCAATATTAGACGACTGGGACAGGGTGTCGACGAGCAGTACTTC. Protein: CASSFNIRRLGQGVDEQYF. The rearrangement joins TRBV27 to TRBJ2-7; TRBD1 agrees at 9 bases. Losses at the gene ends were 3 bases for V and 5 bases for J; bases not matched to a gene: 20. The CDR3 loop spans 19 amino acids. Per the germline V gene, CDR1 is MNHEY and CDR2 is SMNVEV (reference sequence).

The rearrangement uses TRBV9 and TRBJ2-7; perhaps TRBD2 as D (6 bases). CDR1 is SGDLS and CDR2 is YYNGEE in the germline V gene. The CDR3 is made up of 15 amino acids. V lost 3 bases and J 4 bases, leaving 17 bases between the germline ends. This chain's CDR3 is CASSGDSGLGYEQYF. For the CDR3, the DNA is TGTGCCAGCAGCGGAGATAGCGGTTTAGGGTACGAGCAGTACTTC. Full variable domain (remainder filled in from reference TRBV9 and TRBJ2-7): DSGVTQTPKHLITATGQRVTLRCSPRSGDLSVYWYQQSLDQGLQFLIQYYNGEERAKGNILERFSAQQFPDLHSELNLSSLELGDSALYFCASSGDSGLGYEQYFGPGTRLTVT.

V gene TRBV5-1 combines with J gene TRBJ2-5; possible D gene TRBD2, 7 bases. Per the germline V gene, CDR1 is SGHRS and CDR2 is YFSETQ. This CDR3 has 15 amino acids. Trimming shortened V by 1 base and J by 5 bases, and 15 bases separated the two germline ends. The CDR3 region is CASSLIGGGGETQYF. The CDR3 bases are TGCGCCAGCAGCTTGATTGGCGGGGGCGGCGAGACCCAGTACTTC.

The V gene is TRBV7-3, the J gene TRBJ2-3, with a possible D match to TRBD2 (7 bases). The germline V gene has CDR1 SGHTA and CDR2 FQGTGA. Trimming pared 2 bases from V and 5 bases from J, leaving 14 bases between. CDR3 size: 15 residues. CDR3 DNA: TGTGCCAGCAGCTTACGAGCAGGGGAGGGAGATACGCAGTATTTT. Protein: CASSLRAGEGDTQYF.

Here the CDR3 reads CARRRYDCYYEQYF. Here the CDR3 DNA reads TGTGCCAGAAGACGGTACGACTGTTACTACGAGCAGTACTTC. This rearrangement joins TRBV5-3 to TRBJ2-7; unclear D gene. TRBV5-3 carries the ORF label, with uncertain function. The germline V and J ends were trimmed by 5 bases and 3 bases, with 15 bases remaining between them. The CDR3 spans 14 residues.